Presented here are 26 T cell receptor beta chains from one specimen sequenced in a study of blood T cells in healthy people across ages. A second PCR, run for about 6 to 12 cycles, used a sample-barcoded 5' primer plus a J-beta primer mix. Each CDR3 protein gets one entry after TCRdb re-called the 5' RACE reads with MiXCR. Of some 1.4 million distinct CDR3 sequences in the sample, about 43% were seen once. The sequencing input was blood. Receptor source: a woman between 18 and 29 years old in good health.

V gene TRBV20-1 combines with J gene TRBJ2-1; 7 nucleotides match TRBD1. The V gene end was trimmed by 3 bases and the J gene end by 2 bases; junction bases not matched to a gene: 4. The germline gives CDR1 DFQATT, CDR2 SNEGSKA (reference sequence). The CDR3 sequence is 14 residues long. The CDR3 DNA sequence: TGCAGTGCTAGTCAGGGGGTTACCTACAATGAGCAGTTCTTC. Protein: CSASQGVTYNEQFF.

Ten or more counts support this clonotype. The chain has TRBV20-1 and TRBJ2-1, with 11 bases fitting TRBD2. From germline, CDR1 is DFQATT and CDR2 SNEGSKA (reference sequence). Trimming at V came to 5 bases and at J to 10 bases, leaving 1 base not matched to a gene. The CDR3 has 11 amino acids. The CDR3 coding sequence is TGCAGTGCTGGGACTAGCGGAGAGCAGTTCTTC. It specifies CSAGTSGEQFF.

The chain couples TRBV6-5 to TRBJ1-6; 11 nucleotides agree with TRBD1. The length of the CDR3 is 16 residues. Germline CDR1 is MNHEY and CDR2 is SVGAGI. The V gene end was trimmed by 2 bases and the J gene end by 4 bases; junction bases not matched to a gene: 1. The CDR3 loop is CASSYGDRGYNSPLHF. The CDR3 DNA follows: TGTGCCAGCAGTTACGGGGACAGGGGGTATAATTCACCCCTCCACTTT.

The V gene is TRBV4-1, the J gene TRBJ2-5; D is unclear. The germline V gene has CDR1 MGHRA and CDR2 YSYEKL. The V and J ends lost 0 bases and 11 bases respectively, with 13 bases between them. This CDR3 region has 13 residues. The CDR3 DNA reads as TGCGCCAGCAGCCAAGACACCTTCAATGAGCAGTACTTC. Its translation is CASSQDTFNEQYF.

This clonotype was seen a handful of times. The chain links TRBV2 to TRBJ2-1; D perhaps matches TRBD2 (5 bases). V lost 8 bases and J lost 0, with 8 bases in between. The CDR3 spans 13 residues. The germline V gene encodes CDR1 SNHLY and CDR2 FYNNEI. CDR3 nucleotides: TGTGCCAGCGCTACTAGCTCCTACAATGAGCAGTTCTTC. Protein product: CASATSSYNEQFF.

This chain connects TRBV7-9 to TRBJ2-1; the match to TRBD2 covers 9 bases. V lost 5 bases and J lost 5; bases outside the gene matches: 22. This CDR3 comprises 20 residues. Germline lookup yields CDR1 SEHNR and CDR2 FQNEAQ (reference sequence). CDR3 DNA sequence: TGTGCCAGCAGCCTTACATGGCTAGCGGGAAATGACCCTTCCCACAATGAGCAGTTCTTC. Translation gives CASSLTWLAGNDPSHNEQFF.

The chain recombines TRBV5-4 with TRBJ2-7; 10 nucleotides align to TRBD2. CDR1 SGHNT and CDR2 YYREEE come from the germline V gene (reference sequence). V shed 5 bases and J 6 bases; nucleotides not matched to a gene: 5. The CDR3 spans 13 residues. The CDR3, as DNA: TGTGCCAGCAGACCTAGCGGGGGTGGCGAGCAGTACTTC. This gives the protein CASRPSGGGEQYF.

J is TRBJ2-5 and V is TRBV20-1; the D call may be TRBD1 or TRBD2 (8 bases each). CDR3 size: 13 residues. Between the trimmed V and J ends, which lost 5 bases and 11 bases, there was a span of 21 bases. The germline gives CDR1 DFQATT, CDR2 SNEGSKA (reference sequence). CDR3 loop: CSAAPDREREQYF. The CDR3 DNA follows: TGCAGTGCTGCGCCGGACAGGGAGCGGGAGCAGTACTTC.

This clonotype was picked up one time. The rearrangement joins TRBV7-9 to TRBJ1-1; no reliable D call. Trimming stripped 4 bases from V and 7 bases from J, with 13 bases between. In germline, CDR1 is SEHNR, CDR2 FQNEAQ (reference sequence). This CDR3 spans 13 amino acids. The CDR3 nucleotides are TGTGCCAGCAGCTCGGGCTCTTCCCGTGAAGCTTTCTTT. This codes for CASSSGSSREAFF.

V is TRBV6-5 and J is TRBJ2-1, with D perhaps matching TRBD1 (6 bases). In germline, CDR1 is MNHEY, CDR2 SVGAGI. V gave up 6 bases and J gave up 10 bases, with 16 bases separating them. The CDR3 loop spans 13 amino acids. DNA of the CDR3: TGTGCCAGCAGACGAGGCAGGGGTTACGAGCAGTTCTTC. This codes for CASRRGRGYEQFF.

A single count supports this clonotype. The chain carries TRBV29-1 and TRBJ1-1; no reliable D call. CDR1 SQVTM and CDR2 ANQGSEA come from the germline V gene. V dropped 3 bases and J dropped 2 bases, with 10 bases sitting between them. The CDR3 has 13 amino acids. The CDR3 loop is CSVDGDGNTEAFF. CDR3 nucleotide sequence: TGCAGCGTTGACGGCGACGGTAACACTGAAGCTTTCTTT.

The table lists this clonotype with a few counts. This chain links TRBV20-1 with TRBJ2-7; TRBD2 matches 11 bases. CDR3 length equals 14 residues. CDR1 is DFQATT, CDR2 SNEGSKA, per germline (reference sequence). With V trimmed by 4 bases and J by 2 bases, 4 bases remained unmatched. The CDR3 DNA follows: TGCAGTGCTAAACTAGCGGGGGTTGCCTACGAGCAGTACTTC. Translating gives CSAKLAGVAYEQYF.

The chain uses TRBV6-6 and TRBJ1-2; D is uncertain. Germline V gene lookup returns CDR1 MNHNY and CDR2 SVGAGI (reference sequence). V lost 8 bases, J lost 4 bases, and 20 bases lay in between. CDR3 length equals 15 residues. CDR3 nucleotide sequence: TGTGCCAGCCGCAACCCGAGAGACAAGGGCTATGGCTACACCTTC. It encodes CASRNPRDKGYGYTF.

The V call is TRBV16, the J call TRBJ1-1; maybe TRBD1 (6 bases). V was trimmed by 1 base and J by 4 bases, leaving 7 bases between them. Germline V gives CDR1 KGHSY, CDR2 FQNENV. The CDR3 totals 13 residues. CDR3 loop: CASSQYRATEAFF. In DNA form, the CDR3 reads TGTGCCAGCAGCCAATACAGGGCCACTGAAGCTTTCTTT.

This clonotype was observed a handful of times. V gene TRBV4-1 combines with J gene TRBJ2-5, with 8 bases aligning to TRBD2. CDR3 size: 17 residues. The J segment lost 3 bases and the V segment lost 4 bases, leaving 13 bases of the junction unmatched. Germline V gene sequence: CDR1 MGHRA, CDR2 YSYEKL. The CDR3 is CASSPNTGGSQKETQYF. Here the CDR3 DNA reads TGCGCCAGCAGCCCCAATACGGGAGGGTCCCAAAAAGAGACCCAGTACTTC.

This clonotype was counted ten times or more. V usage is TRBV20-1 and J usage is TRBJ2-1; D unclear. Trimming removed 4 bases at V and 6 bases at J, with 10 bases between. This CDR3 has 12 amino acids. Germline lookup yields CDR1 DFQATT and CDR2 SNEGSKA (reference sequence). This CDR3 reads CSANLLGNEQFF. In DNA form, the CDR3 reads TGCAGTGCTAATCTCTTGGGCAATGAGCAGTTCTTC.

This chain connects TRBV4-1 to TRBJ2-3; D gene uncertain. This CDR3 has 16 residues. Germline-derived CDR1 and CDR2 are MGHRA and YSYEKL. Trimming cost V 5 bases and J 2 bases, with 17 bases left between them. As DNA, the CDR3 is TGCGCCAGCAGCGAACCGACCGGGCCCGACACAGATACGCAGTATTTT. Its protein is CASSEPTGPDTDTQYF.

This clonotype was recorded a few times. The junction does not match germline at one end; this may be a read error. The chain couples TRBV6-5 to TRBJ1-6; TRBD1 matches 9 bases. Germline CDR1 reads MNHEY; CDR2 reads SVGAGI. The CDR3 is 16 amino acids. The DNA for the CDR3 is TGTGCCAGCAGTTACAGGCCGGGACAGGGAAATTCACCCCCCCACTTT. Its protein product is CASSYRPGQGNSPPHF.

The chain combines TRBV9 with TRBJ1-1; no clear D gene. The CDR3 length is 13 residues. CDR1 and CDR2 (germline): SGDLS, YYNGEE. V was pared by 0 bases and J by 7 bases, with 10 bases between. CDR3 coding DNA: TGTGCCAGCAGCGTAGGGGGTGGCGGTGAAGCTTTCTTT. Translating it yields CASSVGGGGEAFF.

This chain joins TRBV6-1 and TRBJ2-1; D possibly matches TRBD1 or TRBD2 (6 bases each). Germline loops: CDR1 MNHNS, CDR2 SASEGT. The length of the CDR3 is 16 residues. Deletions cut 4 bases from V and 8 bases from J, with 21 bases between. The CDR3 DNA follows: TGTGCCAGCAGTGCGTCCCCTACAGGGAGGCGAGATGAGCAGTTCTTC. Translated: CASSASPTGRRDEQFF.

The chain uses TRBV4-1 and TRBJ1-2, with D possibly matching TRBD1 (6 bases). V gave up 4 bases and J gave up 4 bases, with 16 bases separating them. The germline CDR1 and CDR2 sequences are MGHRA and YSYEKL. The CDR3 loop spans 15 amino acids. The CDR3 DNA sequence: TGCGCCAGCAGCCCAGCCGGGGGGGGCGCCTATGGCTACACCTTC. Protein sequence: CASSPAGGGAYGYTF.

This rearrangement joins TRBV2 to TRBJ2-4, with D perhaps TRBD1 (6 bases). Germline V gene data show CDR1 as SNHLY and CDR2 as FYNNEI. The CDR3 consists of 12 residues. Trimming shortened V by 8 bases and J by 4 bases, and 9 bases separated the two germline ends. The CDR3 sequence is CASQGTKNIQYF. For the CDR3, the DNA is TGTGCCAGCCAGGGGACAAAAAACATTCAGTACTTC.

This clonotype has just a few counts. This chain links TRBV15 with TRBJ1-5; D is unclear. The germline V gene has CDR1 LNHNV and CDR2 YYDKDF (reference sequence). There are 14 residues in the CDR3. V shed 1 base and J shed 1 base, with 5 bases lying between them. The DNA of the CDR3 is TGTGCCACCAGCAGAGCAGAAAGCAATCAGCCCCAGCATTTT. This codes for CATSRAESNQPQHF.

The genes are TRBV9 and TRBJ2-3, with D hard to call. The germline CDR1 and CDR2 sequences are SGDLS and YYNGEE. V lost 0 bases and J 2 bases, leaving 7 bases between the germline ends. The CDR3 runs to 14 residues. The CDR3 sequence: CASSVETYTDTQYF. The CDR3 coding sequence is TGTGCCAGCAGCGTAGAAACGTACACAGATACGCAGTATTTT.

Details on this clonotype: One junction end disagrees with the germline gene, perhaps due to a read error. The V and J genes are TRBV6-5 and TRBJ2-2; D is possibly TRBD1 (6 bases). The CDR3 is made up of 13 amino acids. The germline gives CDR1 MNHEY, CDR2 SVGAGI. Here the CDR3 reads CTTGDTNTGELFF. CDR3 DNA: TGCACTACCGGGGACACGAACACCGGGGAGCTGTTTTTT.

The CDR3 DNA follows: TGCAGCGTTTCAGGTCTTGGGACAGCCGAAAAACTGTTTTTT. Translated, it gives CSVSGLGTAEKLFF. This rearrangement joins TRBV29-1 to TRBJ1-4; TRBD1 matches at 7 bases. Germline lookup yields CDR1 SQVTM and CDR2 ANQGSEA. V shed 5 bases and J 8 bases; nucleotides not matched to a gene: 11. CDR3 size: 14 residues.